The sequence of this T cell receptor beta chain was determined in a study of T-cell reconstitution after alpha-beta-depleted transplantation in children. A library of TCRbeta sequences, prepared with unique molecular identifiers, was generated. TCRdb re-called the PCR reads with MiXCR, one entry per CDR3 protein. The sample has around 250,000 distinct CDR3 sequences, over 8% seen once. The table lists this clonotype with many counts. Germline lookup yields CDR1 MRHNA and CDR2 SNTAGT. This CDR3 has 12 residues. V gave up 6 bases and J gave up 0 bases, with 3 bases separating them. The material sequenced was PBMCs from the stem cell graft donor, taken from the stem cell graft. The rearrangement links TRBV6-4 to TRBJ2-4; no clear D. The sequence was collected from a human donor who donated a stem cell graft to a child with SCID. The CDR3 DNA sequence: TGTGCCAGCAGCTTAGCCAAAAACATTCAGTACTTC. Its protein is CASSLAKNIQYF.